This T cell receptor (beta chain) was found in a study of blood T cell repertoires in COVID-19. Study details: Specimens from acute and convalescent COVID-19 originated in the United States, Italy and Spain.

The table came from immunoSEQ multiplex PCR; TCRdb's copy has only in-frame clones and leaves some out. The sample includes over 250,000 clones, about 89% of them seen just once. The CDR3 is 15 residues long. V gave up 3 bases and J gave up 4 bases, with 13 bases separating them. Germline V CDR1 and CDR2: LNHDA, SQIVND (reference sequence). Recruitment covered about 25 US areas and drew participants whose ages spanned roughly 18 to 100 years. Resolution of symptoms, clearance, or two negative PCRs was present in recovered Cohort 3 donors. This TCR was sampled from a man in his forties or fifties who had recovered from COVID-19. The sequencing sample was made of PBMCs or T cells enriched from blood (not recorded which). This chain uses TRBV19 with TRBJ1-5; D remains unclear. Written as DNA, the CDR3 is TGTGCCAGTAGTATCCGGAGAGCATTGAATCAGCCCCAGCATTTT. Translating gives CASSIRRALNQPQHF.